This T cell receptor (beta chain) was observed in a study of T cells in Graves' hyperthyroidism and ophthalmopathy. Study results and caveats: Most thyroid clonotypes that were expanded above 0.001 also turned up in blood. Ophthalmopathy was model-predicted a median about 6 months pre-onset.

Amplification of TCR beta CDR3 regions was performed using RNA transcripts as template. Primed by the HTBI set, a first-round RT-PCR was run on the TCR CDR3. TCRdb analysed the multiplex PCR reads with MiXCR anew, one entry per CDR3 protein. The table records 300,000 or so distinct CDR3 sequences, 15% to 20% of them present only once. From germline, CDR1 is SEHNR and CDR2 FQNEAQ (reference sequence). The CDR3 sequence is 12 residues long. V was clipped by 3 bases and J by 3 bases, with 5 bases between them. Only a few counts were recorded for this clonotype. Its antigen is unknown. Diagnoses rested on clinical symptoms, serum thyroxine and TRAb, thyroid ultrasound and orbital computed tomography.

This receptor was taken from a man between 25 and 39 years old with Graves' hyperthyroidism. The sample consisted of blood. J is TRBJ1-1 and V is TRBV7-9; D gene uncertain. CDR3 nucleotide sequence: TGTGCCAGCAGCTTCGTCCACACTGAAGCTTTCTTT. Its protein is CASSFVHTEAFF.